These 20 T cell receptor beta chains were all obtained from the same sample, sequenced in a study of T cells in Graves' hyperthyroidism and ophthalmopathy. The TCR beta CDR3 regions underwent amplification using RNA transcripts as the source. An initial round of RT-PCR targeting the TCR CDR3 relied on the HTBI primer set. Each CDR3 protein is one row after TCRdb ran MiXCR on the multiplex PCR reads. The sample carries around 400,000 distinct CDR3 sequences, 12% to 15% recorded once. The specimen was blood. These receptor sequences come from an older woman with Graves' ophthalmopathy.

This clonotype was recorded many times. The CDR3 region is CSGVAGGAYEQYF. The CDR3, as DNA: TGCAGCGGGGTCGCGGGAGGCGCCTACGAGCAGTACTTC. V gene TRBV20-1 combines with J gene TRBJ2-7, with 8 bases identical to TRBD2. Germline loops: CDR1 DFQATT, CDR2 SNEGSKA (reference sequence). The CDR3 extends over 13 amino acids.

This clonotype came up a few times. The chain couples TRBV6-2 or TRBV6-3 to TRBJ2-1; D is ambiguous. This CDR3 is 15 amino acids long. V dropped 3 bases and J dropped 5 bases, with 14 bases sitting between them. The V gene's germline CDR1 is MNHEY and CDR2 SVGEGT. CDR3 loop: CASSYVTAYDNEQFF. DNA of the CDR3: TGTGCCAGCAGTTATGTTACAGCCTACGACAATGAGCAGTTCTTC.

This clonotype was seen a few times. This CDR3 reads CASSPGDRANQETQYF. The DNA of the CDR3 is TGCGCCAGCAGCCCGGGGGACAGGGCAAACCAAGAGACCCAGTACTTC. The chain links TRBV5-1 to TRBJ2-5; 9 bases fit TRBD1. Trimming removed 4 bases from V and 0 bases from J; junction bases left unmatched: 7. The CDR3 loop spans 16 amino acids. Germline V gives CDR1 SGHRS, CDR2 YFSETQ.

This clonotype was detected a few times. V gene TRBV27 combines with J gene TRBJ2-1, with D hard to call. The germline V gene encodes CDR1 MNHEY and CDR2 SMNVEV (reference sequence). The V end was cut by 0 bases, the J end by 10 bases, with 13 bases between. The CDR3 has 14 amino acids. CDR3 in DNA: TGTGCCAGCAGTTTATCCCTAGACTGGGAAGAGCAGTTCTTC. It specifies CASSLSLDWEEQFF.

This clonotype turned up a few times. The gene calls are TRBV9 and TRBJ2-2, with 11 bases lining up with TRBD2. After removal of 1 base from V and 7 bases from J, the junction contained 6 bases not matched to a gene. The germline V gene has CDR1 SGDLS and CDR2 YYNGEE. The CDR3 totals 16 residues. The CDR3 nucleotides read TGTGCCAGCAGCGTAACTAGCGGGAGATCGAGCGGGGAGCTGTTTTTT. Translation: CASSVTSGRSSGELFF.

This clonotype was seen at least ten times. The DNA is omitted, as the CDR3 cannot be located on it reliably, and the CDR3 follows TCRdb's listing. The gene calls are TRBV6-1 and TRBJ1-1; the table's D call of TRBD1 was not tested on the DNA. Both ends counted, the CDR3 spans 14 residues. Germline V gene lookup returns CDR1 MNHNS and CDR2 SASEGT. CDR3 sequence: CASSSSTGRTEAFF.

This clonotype was counted ten times or more. V is TRBV6-1 and J is TRBJ2-7; perhaps TRBD1 as D (6 bases). V lost 6 bases, J lost 3 bases, and 9 bases lay in between. This CDR3 contains 12 residues. CDR1 and CDR2 from the germline V gene are MNHNS and SASEGT. The CDR3 DNA reads TGTGCCAGCAGCGCGGACAGCTACGAGCAGTACTTC. Translation gives CASSADSYEQYF.

This clonotype was counted many times. V usage is TRBV20-1 and J usage is TRBJ2-7; D may correspond to TRBD1 or TRBD2 (5 bases each). Between the trimmed V and J ends, which lost 0 bases and 7 bases, there was a span of 22 bases. Germline V gene lookup returns CDR1 DFQATT and CDR2 SNEGSKA (reference sequence). The CDR3 runs to 16 residues. The CDR3 sequence is CSARDPARGASGEQYF. The CDR3 bases are TGCAGTGCTAGAGACCCCGCCCGAGGGGCCTCGGGGGAGCAGTACTTC.

The chain joins TRBV12-3 or TRBV12-4 to TRBJ1-1; D is undetermined. CDR3 length equals 16 residues. Deletions cut 3 bases from V and 0 bases from J, with 14 bases between. Here the CDR3 reads CASSFLLINLNTEAFF. The CDR3 region has the DNA TGTGCCAGCAGTTTTCTACTTATAAACCTGAACACTGAAGCTTTCTTT.

Many counts were recorded for this clonotype. The chain has TRBV11-2 and TRBJ2-7; 7 positions agree with TRBD2. Germline-derived CDR1 and CDR2 are SGHAT and FQNNGV. The CDR3 spans 15 residues. The V segment lost 5 bases and the J segment 7 bases; nucleotides outside the gene matches: 14. The CDR3 loop reads CASSRPLTSSGEQYF. CDR3 bases: TGTGCCAGCAGCCGCCCTCTGACTAGCTCGGGGGAGCAGTACTTC.

J is TRBJ2-1 and V is TRBV4-1; 9 positions match TRBD1. The trim removed 4 bases at V and 4 bases at J, leaving 8 bases unmatched. The CDR3 extends over 16 amino acids. CDR1 is MGHRA and CDR2 is YSYEKL in the germline V gene. CDR3 protein: CASSPPDRGPYNEQFF. DNA of the CDR3: TGCGCCAGCAGCCCCCCGGACAGGGGACCATACAATGAGCAGTTCTTC.

This clonotype appeared many times. The chain couples TRBV12-3 or TRBV12-4 to TRBJ2-3, with D perhaps matching TRBD2 (5 bases). The V gene lost 3 bases and the J gene lost 3 bases, with 7 bases spanning the gap. The CDR3 totals 13 residues. CDR3 nucleotides: TGTGCCAGCAGTTTCCGGGGTACAGATACGCAGTATTTT. Encoded protein: CASSFRGTDTQYF.

The chain employs TRBV20-1 and TRBJ2-5, with TRBD2 matching over 11 bases. There are 14 residues in the CDR3. Germline CDR1 and CDR2: DFQATT and SNEGSKA (reference sequence). The trim removed 4 bases at V and 6 bases at J, leaving 7 bases unmatched. The CDR3 nucleotides are TGCAGTGCTATCCTAGCGGGAGGAATTAAGACCCAGTACTTC. Amino acids: CSAILAGGIKTQYF.

This clonotype was observed many times. A single base separates this from a much larger clone, so it may be a read error. The chain employs TRBV2 and TRBJ2-3; 12 bases fit TRBD2. This CDR3 contains 15 residues. Unmatched junction bases numbered 2, after V lost 6 bases and J lost 1 base. The V gene's germline CDR1 is SNHLY and CDR2 FYNNEI. CDR3 bases: TGTGCCAGCAGCGGACTAGCGGGGCGCACAGATACGCAGTATTTT. The encoded protein is CASSGLAGRTDTQYF.

This clonotype was seen more than once but under ten times. CDR3 in DNA: TGTGCCAGCAGTTTTGAGGGACACCCCTCTGGGGCCAACGTCCTGACTTTC. Residues: CASSFEGHPSGANVLTF. This chain links TRBV27 with TRBJ2-6; D is possibly TRBD1 (6 bases). This CDR3 contains 17 residues. Germline CDR1 MNHEY, CDR2 SMNVEV (reference sequence). V lost 3 bases to trimming and J lost 0 bases, with 12 bases between them.

The table lists this clonotype with many counts. The chain joins TRBV20-1 to TRBJ1-1, with TRBD1 matching over 7 bases. V shed 0 bases, J shed 1 base, and the junction held 8 bases outside the gene matches. The CDR3 length is 16 residues. Germline V lookup: CDR1 DFQATT, CDR2 SNEGSKA (reference sequence). CDR3 sequence: CSARDRLTGENTEAFF. The DNA of the CDR3 is TGCAGTGCTAGAGACCGTCTCACAGGGGAGAACACTGAAGCTTTCTTT.

This clonotype has more than one count but fewer than ten. A clone one base away is much larger, so this may be a read error. Because the CDR3 is missing its conserved closing phenylalanine or tryptophan, this is likely a read error. V is TRBV28 and J is TRBJ2-2, with D possibly matching TRBD1 (5 bases). V was pared by 6 bases and J by 6 bases, with 14 bases between. Germline loops: CDR1 MDHEN, CDR2 SYDVKM. This CDR3 region has 14 residues. This CDR3 reads CASRSGASSGELFS. CDR3 bases: TGTGCCAGCAGATCTGGGGCGTCCTCCGGGGAGCTGTTTTCT.

This clonotype has at least ten counts. The gene calls are TRBV6-1 and TRBJ1-2, with no clear D. The V and J ends lost 6 bases and 7 bases respectively, with 18 bases between them. The CDR3 is made up of 14 amino acids. Germline V CDR1 and CDR2: MNHNS, SASEGT. Here the CDR3 reads CASSLTGTIGGYTF. The CDR3 DNA reads as TGTGCCAGCAGCCTTACCGGTACCATCGGTGGCTACACCTTC.

This clonotype was seen at least ten times. The chain is built from TRBV20-1 and TRBJ2-2; the D is unclear. V dropped 0 bases and J dropped 1 base, with 3 bases sitting between them. CDR1 is DFQATT, CDR2 SNEGSKA, per germline (reference sequence). This CDR3 is 13 amino acids long. The CDR3 is CSAREENTGELFF. As DNA, the CDR3 is TGCAGTGCTAGAGAGGAGAACACCGGGGAGCTGTTTTTT.

This clonotype was observed many times. The rearrangement joins TRBV7-9 to TRBJ2-1; D is ambiguous. The germline V and J ends were trimmed by 4 bases and 3 bases, with 7 bases remaining between them. Germline CDR1 is SEHNR and CDR2 is FQNEAQ (reference sequence). This CDR3 is built from 13 residues. CDR3 region: CASSSPNYNEQFF. For the CDR3, the DNA is TGTGCCAGCAGCTCCCCAAACTACAATGAGCAGTTCTTC.